What follows describes a single T cell receptor (beta chain). One entry per CDR3 protein results from TCRdb running MiXCR on the 5' RACE reads. The sample yields 95,000 to 120,000 distinct CDR3 sequences, roughly 19% seen once. This specimen belongs to a study of T-cell memory formation after mild COVID-19. This CDR3 is built from 14 residues. Between the trimmed V and J ends, which lost 0 bases and 0 bases, there was a span of 6 bases. Germline V CDR1 and CDR2: SGHRS, YFSETQ. The J gene is TRBJ2-5, the V gene TRBV5-1; D is unclear. The clonotype originates from a man younger than 35 who had mild COVID-19 (a few samples of this study predate the infection). Cell type and time point are not known. Sequencing was performed on PBMCs or a T cell subset sorted from them (not recorded which). CDR3 sequence (DNA): TGCGCCAGCAGCTTGGTAGGGAACCAAGAGACCCAGTACTTC. This codes for CASSLVGNQETQYF.